This paragraph covers one TCR beta chain sequence. This entry is derived from a study of control samples from healthy donors and cancer patients. Clones were read by immunoSEQ multiplex PCR, and TCRdb kept only the in-frame ones, dropping some. The profile shows over 150,000 clones, around 94% of them singletons. This CDR3 region has 14 residues. V was trimmed by 3 bases and J by 5 bases, leaving 13 bases between them. From germline, CDR1 is LNHDA and CDR2 SQIVND (reference sequence). The sequence came from a man aged 60-69 years with colorectal cancer. V and J are TRBV19 and TRBJ2-5; D may match TRBD1 or TRBD2 (5 bases each). The sequencing sample was made of PBMCs. The CDR3 region has the DNA TGTGCCAGTAGTATCCGGGGCGACGGGGAGACCCAGTACTTC. Its translation is CASSIRGDGETQYF.